Listed here are 9 T cell receptor beta chains from one sample, sequenced in a study of identical twins. TCRdb re-called the 5' RACE reads through MiXCR, storing one row per CDR3 protein. In the table there are hundreds of thousands of distinct CDR3 sequences, roughly 8.6% of which are singletons. This same sample was also part of a study on yellow fever vaccine responses in identical twins.

The specimen was memory (CD45RO+) T cells sorted from blood. The receptors here all came from a young woman in good health.

Here the CDR3 reads CSASPFESSYNEQFF. The CDR3 bases are TGCAGTGCTAGTCCGTTCGAGAGCTCCTACAATGAGCAGTTCTTC. The V and J genes are TRBV20-1 and TRBJ2-1; D ambiguous. The germline V gene encodes CDR1 DFQATT and CDR2 SNEGSKA (reference sequence). The CDR3 has 15 residues. Trimming pared 3 bases from V and 0 bases from J, leaving 12 bases between.

This rearrangement joins TRBV11-2 to TRBJ2-1; TRBD2 matches 11 bases. Germline loops: CDR1 SGHAT, CDR2 FQNNGV. V lost 0 bases to trimming and J lost 7 bases; unmatched junction nucleotides: 5. CDR3 size: 16 residues. The CDR3, as DNA: TGTGCCAGCAGCTTAGAGAGACTAGCGGGGCTTAATGAGCAGTTCTTC. Amino acid sequence: CASSLERLAGLNEQFF.

This clonotype showed up just a few times. The rearrangement uses TRBV12-3 or TRBV12-4 and TRBJ2-7; TRBD1 matches at 11 bases. Trimming at V came to 4 bases and at J to 4 bases, leaving 3 bases not matched to a gene. The CDR3 has 14 amino acids. CDR3 region: CASSWGDRGYEQYF. The CDR3 nucleotides are TGTGCCAGCAGTTGGGGGGACAGGGGGTACGAGCAGTACTTC.

This clonotype qualifies as medium-sized. The chain joins TRBV15 to TRBJ1-1; unclear D gene. CDR3 length: 16 amino acids. Trimming shortened V by 3 bases and J by 3 bases, and 17 bases separated the two germline ends. Germline lookup yields CDR1 LNHNV and CDR2 YYDKDF (reference sequence). CDR3 in amino acids: CATSSFVQGIDTEAFF. CDR3 in DNA: TGTGCCACCAGCAGCTTTGTCCAAGGGATAGACACTGAAGCTTTCTTT. Together with reference TRBV15 and TRBJ1-1, the CDR3 gives the full variable domain: DAMVIQNPRYQVTQFGKPVTLSCSQTLNHNVMYWYQQKSSQAPKLLFHYYDKDFNNEADTPDNFQSRRPNTSFCFLDIRSPGLGDTAMYLCATSSFVQGIDTEAFFGQGTRLTVV.

The gene calls are TRBV10-3 and TRBJ2-5, with 7 bases aligning to TRBD1. The germline CDR1 and CDR2 sequences are ENHRY and SYGVKD. The length of the CDR3 is 13 residues. V was pared by 5 bases and J by 2 bases, with 2 bases of the junction left unmatched. This chain's CDR3 is CAISRDSQETQYF. The CDR3 DNA is TGTGCCATCAGTAGGGACAGTCAAGAGACCCAGTACTTC.

This sequence joins TRBV28 and TRBJ1-1; D gene uncertain. Germline V gene data show CDR1 as MDHEN and CDR2 as SYDVKM. The CDR3 is 11 residues long. The germline V and J ends were trimmed by 1 base and 11 bases, with 8 bases remaining between them. The CDR3 protein is CASSLLRDAFF. In DNA form, the CDR3 reads TGTGCCAGCAGTTTATTAAGGGATGCTTTCTTT.

This clonotype was seen at least ten times. The chain links TRBV7-9 to TRBJ2-3; D gene unclear. CDR1 is SEHNR and CDR2 is FQNEAQ in the germline V gene (reference sequence). This CDR3 comprises 11 residues. Trimming took off 11 bases at V and 2 bases at J, with 8 bases between the two ends. The CDR3 coding sequence is TGTGCCTTTTGGGCCACAGATACGCAGTATTTT. Its translation is CAFWATDTQYF.

The table lists this clonotype with many counts. The V call is TRBV12-3 or TRBV12-4, the J call TRBJ2-2; D gene unclear. This CDR3 has 15 residues. Deletions cut 8 bases from V and 4 bases from J, with 17 bases between. DNA of the CDR3: TGTGCCAGCTCCCGGACCGGACCCATCACCGGGGAGCTGTTTTTT. This gives the protein CASSRTGPITGELFF.

At least ten counts were recorded for this clonotype. The V and J genes are TRBV10-2 and TRBJ2-7, with a weak D call TRBD1 (5 bases). This CDR3 has 14 residues. Germline V gene sequence: CDR1 WSHSY, CDR2 SAAADI. Deletions cut 4 bases from V and 5 bases from J, with 15 bases between. CDR3 loop: CASSGPPQVHEQYV. The CDR3 DNA sequence: TGCGCCAGCAGTGGTCCTCCACAGGTCCACGAGCAGTACGTC.